This T cell receptor (beta chain) derives from a study of blood T cell repertoires in COVID-19. Study-level information: COVID-19 samples, acute and convalescent, were from the United States, Italy and Spain.

Original data processing: Estimated nucleated cell counts came from reference gene primer amplification. Sequencing was performed with immunoSEQ multiplex PCR; in TCRdb, only in-frame clones are kept and a portion is missing. For V, J and clone size, that table is used; D and trimming come from the DNA. The table has about 280,000 clones, approximately 83% seen once; the top ten hold 8.5% to 9.5%. CDR1 SEHNR and CDR2 FQNEAQ come from the germline V gene (reference sequence). V was pared by 5 bases and J by 0 bases, with 5 bases of the junction left unmatched. This CDR3 spans 15 amino acids. The sequencing sample was made of peripheral blood. The V and J genes are TRBV7-9 and TRBJ1-1; 8 bases align to TRBD1. This TCR was recovered from a woman in her 50s who had recovered from COVID-19. The CDR3 nucleotides are TGTGCCAGCAGCCAACAGACAGGGGTGAACACTGAAGCTTTCTTT. Its protein is CASSQQTGVNTEAFF.